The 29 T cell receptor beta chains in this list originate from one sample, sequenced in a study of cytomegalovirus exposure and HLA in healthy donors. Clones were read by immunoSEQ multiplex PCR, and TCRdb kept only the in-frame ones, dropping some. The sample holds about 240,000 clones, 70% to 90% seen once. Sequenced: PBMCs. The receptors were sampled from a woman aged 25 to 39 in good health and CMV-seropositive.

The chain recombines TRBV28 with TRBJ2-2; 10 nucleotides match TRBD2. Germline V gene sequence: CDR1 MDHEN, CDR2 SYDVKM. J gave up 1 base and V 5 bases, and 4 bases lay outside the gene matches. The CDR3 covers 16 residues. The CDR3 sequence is CASSATSGMNTGELFF. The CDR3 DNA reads TGTGCCAGCAGTGCAACTAGCGGGATGAACACCGGGGAGCTGTTTTTT.

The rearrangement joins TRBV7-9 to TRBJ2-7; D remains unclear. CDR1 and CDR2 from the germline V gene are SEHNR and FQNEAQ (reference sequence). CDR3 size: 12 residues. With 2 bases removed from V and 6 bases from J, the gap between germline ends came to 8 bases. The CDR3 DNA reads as TGTGCCAGCAGCTTAAGGCCGGGCGAGCAGTACTTC. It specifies CASSLRPGEQYF.

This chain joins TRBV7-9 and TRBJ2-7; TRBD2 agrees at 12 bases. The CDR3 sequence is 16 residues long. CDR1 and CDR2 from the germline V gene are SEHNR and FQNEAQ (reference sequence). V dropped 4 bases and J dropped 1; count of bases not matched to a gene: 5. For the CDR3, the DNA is TGTGCCAGCAGCTCGCCACTAGCGGGAGGTTCCTACGAGCAGTACTTC. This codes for CASSSPLAGGSYEQYF.

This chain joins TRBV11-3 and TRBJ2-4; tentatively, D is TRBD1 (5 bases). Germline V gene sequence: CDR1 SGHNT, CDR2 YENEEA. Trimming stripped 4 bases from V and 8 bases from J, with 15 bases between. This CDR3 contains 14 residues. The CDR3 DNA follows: TGTGCCAGCAGCTCCCCCCAGGGTAGTGACATTCAGTACTTC. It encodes CASSSPQGSDIQYF. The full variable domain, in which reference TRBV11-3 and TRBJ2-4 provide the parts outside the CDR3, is EAGVVQSPRYKIIEKKQPVAFWCNPISGHNTLYWYLQNLGQGPELLIRYENEEAVDDSQLPKDRFSAERLKGVDSTLKIQPAELGDSAVYLCASSSPQGSDIQYFGAGTRLSVL.

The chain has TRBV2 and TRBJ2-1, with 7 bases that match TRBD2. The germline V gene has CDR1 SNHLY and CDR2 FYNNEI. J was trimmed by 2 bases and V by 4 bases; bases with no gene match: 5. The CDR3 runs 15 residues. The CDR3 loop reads CASSGRLAAYNEQFF. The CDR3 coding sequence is TGTGCCAGCAGTGGACGACTAGCCGCCTACAATGAGCAGTTCTTC.

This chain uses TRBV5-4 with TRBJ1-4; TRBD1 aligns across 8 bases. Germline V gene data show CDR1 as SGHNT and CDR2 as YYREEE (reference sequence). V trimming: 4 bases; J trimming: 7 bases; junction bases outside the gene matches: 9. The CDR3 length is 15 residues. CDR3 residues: CASSPTGDSTEKLFF. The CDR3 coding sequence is TGTGCCAGCAGCCCGACAGGGGACTCTACTGAAAAACTGTTTTTT.

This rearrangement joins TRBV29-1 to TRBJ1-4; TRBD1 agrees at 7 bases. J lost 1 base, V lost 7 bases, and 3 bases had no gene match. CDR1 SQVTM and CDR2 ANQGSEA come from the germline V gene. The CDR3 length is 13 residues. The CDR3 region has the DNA TGCAGCGCGACAGGGCTAACTAATGAAAAACTGTTTTTT. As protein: CSATGLTNEKLFF.

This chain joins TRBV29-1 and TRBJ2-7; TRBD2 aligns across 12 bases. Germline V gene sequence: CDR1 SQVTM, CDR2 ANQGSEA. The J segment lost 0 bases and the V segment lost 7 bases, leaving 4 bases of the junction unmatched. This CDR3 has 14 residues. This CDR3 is CSARTSGNSYEQYF. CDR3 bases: TGCAGCGCCAGGACTAGCGGGAACTCCTACGAGCAGTACTTC.

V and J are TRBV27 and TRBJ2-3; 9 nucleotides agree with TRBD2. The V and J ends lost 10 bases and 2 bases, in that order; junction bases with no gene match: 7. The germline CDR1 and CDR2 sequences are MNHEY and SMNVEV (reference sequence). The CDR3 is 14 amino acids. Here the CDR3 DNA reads TGTGCCACCGCGATAGCGGGAGTCACAGATACGCAGTATTTT. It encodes CATAIAGVTDTQYF.

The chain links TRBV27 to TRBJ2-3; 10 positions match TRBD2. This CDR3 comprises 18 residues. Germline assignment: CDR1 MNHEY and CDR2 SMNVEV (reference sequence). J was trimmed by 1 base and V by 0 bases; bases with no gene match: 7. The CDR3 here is CASSLSASGRSGTDTQYF. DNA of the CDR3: TGTGCCAGCAGTTTATCCGCTAGCGGGAGATCCGGCACAGATACGCAGTATTTT.

The CDR3 here is CASRSAGRGRSQPQHF. DNA for the CDR3: TGTGCCAGCAGATCAGCCGGCCGGGGTCGAAGTCAGCCCCAGCATTTT. This chain uses TRBV28 with TRBJ1-5; D is unresolved. This CDR3 is 16 amino acids long. Trimming cost V 6 bases and J 6 bases, with 21 bases left between them. CDR1 and CDR2 from the germline V gene are MDHEN and SYDVKM.

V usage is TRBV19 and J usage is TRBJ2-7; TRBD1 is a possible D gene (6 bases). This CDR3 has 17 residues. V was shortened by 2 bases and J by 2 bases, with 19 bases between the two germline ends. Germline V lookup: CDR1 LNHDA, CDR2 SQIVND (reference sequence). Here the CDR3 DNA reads TGTGCCAGTAGTATATTTGGGCGCAGGGGTAGTCCCTACGAGCAGTACTTC. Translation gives CASSIFGRRGSPYEQYF.

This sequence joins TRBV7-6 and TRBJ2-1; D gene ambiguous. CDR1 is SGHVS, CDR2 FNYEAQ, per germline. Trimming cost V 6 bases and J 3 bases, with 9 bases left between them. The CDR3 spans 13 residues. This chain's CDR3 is CASRDRSYNEQFF. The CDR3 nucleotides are TGTGCCAGCAGGGATAGGAGCTACAATGAGCAGTTCTTC.

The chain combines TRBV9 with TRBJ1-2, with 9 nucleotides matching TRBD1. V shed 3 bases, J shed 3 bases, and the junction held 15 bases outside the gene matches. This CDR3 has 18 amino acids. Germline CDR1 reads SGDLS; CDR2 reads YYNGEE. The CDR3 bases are TGTGCCAGCAGCGCCGTACCGGGACAGGGATTGGGCTACTATGGCTACACCTTC. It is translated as CASSAVPGQGLGYYGYTF. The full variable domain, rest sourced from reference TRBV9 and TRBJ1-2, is DSGVTQTPKHLITATGQRVTLRCSPRSGDLSVYWYQQSLDQGLQFLIQYYNGEERAKGNILERFSAQQFPDLHSELNLSSLELGDSALYFCASSAVPGQGLGYYGYTFGSGTRLTVV.

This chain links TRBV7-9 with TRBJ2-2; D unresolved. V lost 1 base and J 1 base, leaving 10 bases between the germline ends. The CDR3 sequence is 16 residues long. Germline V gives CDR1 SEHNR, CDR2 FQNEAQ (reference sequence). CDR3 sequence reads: CASSLEQAVNTGELFF. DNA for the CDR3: TGTGCCAGCAGCTTAGAGCAGGCTGTGAACACCGGGGAGCTGTTTTTT.

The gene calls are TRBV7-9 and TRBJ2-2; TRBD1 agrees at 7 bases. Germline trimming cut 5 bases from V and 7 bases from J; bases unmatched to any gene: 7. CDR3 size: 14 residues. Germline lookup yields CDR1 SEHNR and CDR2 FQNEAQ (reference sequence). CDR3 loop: CASSQDRNHGELFF. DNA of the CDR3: TGTGCCAGCAGCCAGGACAGGAACCACGGGGAGCTGTTTTTT. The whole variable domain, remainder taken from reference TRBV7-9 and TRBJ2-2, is DTGVSQNPRHKITKRGQNVTFRCDPISEHNRLYWYRQTLGQGPEFLTYFQNEAQLEKSRLLSDRFSAERPKGSFSTLEIQRTEQGDSAMYLCASSQDRNHGELFFGEGSRLTVL.

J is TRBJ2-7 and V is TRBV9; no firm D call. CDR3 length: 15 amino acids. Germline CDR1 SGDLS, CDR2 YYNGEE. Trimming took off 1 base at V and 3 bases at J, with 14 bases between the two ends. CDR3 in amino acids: CASSVSSQVNYEQYF. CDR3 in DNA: TGTGCCAGCAGCGTATCGAGCCAGGTGAACTACGAGCAGTACTTC.

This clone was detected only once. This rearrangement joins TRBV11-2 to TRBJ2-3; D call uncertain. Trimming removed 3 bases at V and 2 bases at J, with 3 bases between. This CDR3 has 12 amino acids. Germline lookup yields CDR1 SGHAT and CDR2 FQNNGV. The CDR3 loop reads CASSFFTDTQYF. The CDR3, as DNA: TGTGCCAGCAGCTTCTTCACAGATACGCAGTATTTT. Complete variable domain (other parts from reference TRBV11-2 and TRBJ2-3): EAGVAQSPRYKIIEKRQSVAFWCNPISGHATLYWYQQILGQGPKLLIQFQNNGVVDDSQLPKDRFSAERLKGVDSTLKIQPAKLEDSAVYLCASSFFTDTQYFGPGTRLTVL.

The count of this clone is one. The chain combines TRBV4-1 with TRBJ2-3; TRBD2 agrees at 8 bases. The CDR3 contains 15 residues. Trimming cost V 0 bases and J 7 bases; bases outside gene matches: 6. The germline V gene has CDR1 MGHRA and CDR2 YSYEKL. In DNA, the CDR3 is TGCGCCAGCAGCCAAGAGGGACTAGTAGGATATACGCAGTATTTT. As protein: CASSQEGLVGYTQYF.

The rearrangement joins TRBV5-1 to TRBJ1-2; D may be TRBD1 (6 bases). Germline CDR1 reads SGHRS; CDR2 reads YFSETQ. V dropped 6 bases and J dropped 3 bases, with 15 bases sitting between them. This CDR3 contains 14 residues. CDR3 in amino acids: CASTRGRDDYGYTF. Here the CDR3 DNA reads TGCGCCAGCACGAGGGGGAGGGATGACTATGGCTACACCTTC.

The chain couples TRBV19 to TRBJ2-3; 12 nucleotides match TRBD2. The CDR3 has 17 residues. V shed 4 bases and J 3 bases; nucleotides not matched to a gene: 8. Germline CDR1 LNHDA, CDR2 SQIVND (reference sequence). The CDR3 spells CASSTSGRAVATDTQYF. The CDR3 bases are TGTGCCAGTAGTACTAGCGGGAGGGCCGTGGCGACAGATACGCAGTATTTT.

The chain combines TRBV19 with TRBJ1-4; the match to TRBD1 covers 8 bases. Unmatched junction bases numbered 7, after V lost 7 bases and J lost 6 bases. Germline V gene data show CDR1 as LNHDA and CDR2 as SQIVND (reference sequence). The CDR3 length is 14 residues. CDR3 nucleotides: TGTGCCAGTACTACGGACAGGGAAGATGAAAAACTGTTTTTT. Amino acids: CASTTDREDEKLFF.

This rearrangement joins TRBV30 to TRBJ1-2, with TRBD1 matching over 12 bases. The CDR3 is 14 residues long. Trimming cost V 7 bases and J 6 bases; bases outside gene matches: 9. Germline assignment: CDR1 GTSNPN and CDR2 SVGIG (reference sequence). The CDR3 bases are TGTGCCTCTAATACGGGACAGGGGGCCAATGGCTACACCTTC. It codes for CASNTGQGANGYTF.

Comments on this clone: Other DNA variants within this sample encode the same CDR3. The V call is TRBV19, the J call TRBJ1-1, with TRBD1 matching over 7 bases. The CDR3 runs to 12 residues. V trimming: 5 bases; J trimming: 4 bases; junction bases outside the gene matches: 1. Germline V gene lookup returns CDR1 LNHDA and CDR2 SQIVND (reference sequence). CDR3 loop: CASSPGGTEAFF. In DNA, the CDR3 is TGTGCCAGTAGTCCAGGGGGCACTGAAGCTTTCTTT. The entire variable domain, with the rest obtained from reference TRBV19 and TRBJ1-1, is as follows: DGGITQSPKYLFRKEGQNVTLSCEQNLNHDAMYWYRQDPGQGLRLIYYSQIVNDFQKGDIAEGYSVSREKKESFPLTVTSAQKNPTAFYLCASSPGGTEAFFGQGTRLTVV.

The CDR3 here is CASRLQGLVSNQPQHF. The CDR3 bases are TGTGCCAGCAGGTTGCAGGGACTAGTGAGCAATCAGCCCCAGCATTTT. The chain uses TRBV27 and TRBJ1-5; D is possibly TRBD1 (5 bases). Germline lookup yields CDR1 MNHEY and CDR2 SMNVEV (reference sequence). Between the trimmed V and J ends, which lost 6 bases and 1 base, there was a span of 16 bases. This CDR3 has 16 amino acids.

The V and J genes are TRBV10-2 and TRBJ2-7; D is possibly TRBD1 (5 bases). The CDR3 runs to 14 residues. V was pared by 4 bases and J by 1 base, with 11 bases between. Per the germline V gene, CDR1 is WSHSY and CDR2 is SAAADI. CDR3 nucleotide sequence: TGCGCCAGCAGTGTAGGGGATGGGTCCTACGAGCAGTACTTC. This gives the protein CASSVGDGSYEQYF.

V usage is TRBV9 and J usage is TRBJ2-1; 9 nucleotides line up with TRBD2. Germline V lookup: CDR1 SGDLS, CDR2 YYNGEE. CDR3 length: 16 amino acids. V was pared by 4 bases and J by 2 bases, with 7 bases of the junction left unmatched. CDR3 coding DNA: TGTGCCAGCAGCTCATATAGCGGGAGCCCCTACAATGAGCAGTTCTTC. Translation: CASSSYSGSPYNEQFF.

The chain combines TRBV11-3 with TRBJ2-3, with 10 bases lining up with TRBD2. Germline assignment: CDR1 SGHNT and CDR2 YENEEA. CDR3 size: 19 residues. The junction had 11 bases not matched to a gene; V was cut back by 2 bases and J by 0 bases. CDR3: CASSLSSVLAGISTDTQYF. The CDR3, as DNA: TGTGCCAGCAGCTTATCGTCGGTACTAGCGGGGATTAGCACAGATACGCAGTATTTT.

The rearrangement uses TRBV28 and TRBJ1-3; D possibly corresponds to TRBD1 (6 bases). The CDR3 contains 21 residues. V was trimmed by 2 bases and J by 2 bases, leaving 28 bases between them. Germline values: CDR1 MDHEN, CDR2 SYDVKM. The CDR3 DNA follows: TGTGCCAGCAGTTTAGAAGGGATTGGCGGGGGCCTCACCGAGGCTGGAAACACCATATATTTT. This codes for CASSLEGIGGGLTEAGNTIYF.